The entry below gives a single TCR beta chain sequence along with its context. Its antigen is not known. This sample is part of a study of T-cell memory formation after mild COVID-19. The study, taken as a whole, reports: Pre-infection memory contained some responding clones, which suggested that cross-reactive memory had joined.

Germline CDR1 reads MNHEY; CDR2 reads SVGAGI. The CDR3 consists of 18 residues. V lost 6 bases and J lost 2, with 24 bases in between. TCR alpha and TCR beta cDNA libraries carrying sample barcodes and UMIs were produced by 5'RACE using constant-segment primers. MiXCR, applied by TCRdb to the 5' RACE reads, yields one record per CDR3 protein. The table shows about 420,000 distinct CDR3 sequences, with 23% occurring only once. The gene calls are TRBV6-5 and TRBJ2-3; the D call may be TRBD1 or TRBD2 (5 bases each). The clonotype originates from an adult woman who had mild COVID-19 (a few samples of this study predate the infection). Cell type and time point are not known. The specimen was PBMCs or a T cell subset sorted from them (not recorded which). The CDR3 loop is CASRDLGRHTVYTDTQYF. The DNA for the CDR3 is TGTGCCAGCAGGGACCTGGGACGCCACACAGTATACACAGATACGCAGTATTTT.